What follows is one TCR beta chain and its context. Its antigen is not known. V lost 4 bases to trimming and J lost 2 bases; unmatched junction nucleotides: 6. There are 17 residues in the CDR3. Per germline, CDR1 SEHNR and CDR2 FQNEAQ (reference sequence). This record comes from a study of beta chain features in type 1 diabetes. Points from the study as a whole: Type 1 diabetes patients had moderately but significantly shorter TCRB CDR3s in all four CD4+ subsets.

The authors took one heparinised blood draw, averaging approximately 120 mL, from each donor. CD45RO/CCR7/CD25/CD127/CD95/CD27 separated CD4+ naive, central memory, regulatory and stem cell-like memory cells by sorting. The entirety of the isolated RNA underwent reverse transcription, so expressed TCRB transcripts were sequenced. Method: immunoSEQ multiplex PCR; TCRdb's copy keeps in-frame clones and lacks some. The sample contains 130,000 to 150,000 clones, nearly 50% of which appear only once. The receptor was isolated from a man in his late teens or twenties in good health. The rearrangement joins TRBV7-9 to TRBJ2-1, with TRBD2 identical over 12 bases. The sequenced sample was Tregs from blood. This chain's CDR3 is CASSSGTSGLAYNEQFF. The CDR3, as DNA: TGTGCCAGCAGCTCGGGGACTAGCGGGTTGGCCTACAATGAGCAGTTCTTC. Filled out from reference TRBV7-9 and TRBJ2-1, the complete variable domain reads DTGVSQNPRHKITKRGQNVTFRCDPISEHNRLYWYRQTLGQGPEFLTYFQNEAQLEKSRLLSDRFSAERPKGSFSTLEIQRTEQGDSAMYLCASSSGTSGLAYNEQFFGPGTRLTVL.